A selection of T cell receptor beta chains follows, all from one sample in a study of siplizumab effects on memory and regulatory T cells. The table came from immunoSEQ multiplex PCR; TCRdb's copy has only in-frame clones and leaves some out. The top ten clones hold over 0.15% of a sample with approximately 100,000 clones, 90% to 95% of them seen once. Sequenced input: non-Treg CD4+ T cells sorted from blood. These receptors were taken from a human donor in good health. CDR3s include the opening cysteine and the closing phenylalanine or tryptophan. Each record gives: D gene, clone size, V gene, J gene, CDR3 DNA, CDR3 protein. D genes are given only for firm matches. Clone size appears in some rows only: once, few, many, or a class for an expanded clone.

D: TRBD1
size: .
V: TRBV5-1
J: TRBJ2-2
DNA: TGCGCCAGCAGTCCTATAACCGGGACAGGGAGCCGGGAGCTGTTTTTT
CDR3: CASSPITGTGSRELFF

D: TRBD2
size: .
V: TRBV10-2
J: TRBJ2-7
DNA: TGCGCCAGCAGGGGGAGGGGCGGGCAGCCTTACGAGCAGTACTTC
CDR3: CASRGRGGQPYEQYF

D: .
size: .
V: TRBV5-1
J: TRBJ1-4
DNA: TGCGCCAGCAGCTCCAGACTCGGGACAACTAATGAAAAACTGTTTTTT
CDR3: CASSSRLGTTNEKLFF

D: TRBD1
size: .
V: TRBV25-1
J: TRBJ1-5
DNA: TGTGCCAGCAGTGCCACAGGGACAGGGCAGCCCCAGCATTTT
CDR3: CASSATGTGQPQHF

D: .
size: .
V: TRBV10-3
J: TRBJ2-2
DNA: TGTGCCATCAAGGGGGGAACCGGGGAGCTGTTTTTT
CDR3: CAIKGGTGELFF

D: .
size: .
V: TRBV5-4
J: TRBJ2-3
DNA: TGTGCCAGCAGCCTGAAGGTTAGCGATTACACAGATACGCAGTATTTT
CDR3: CASSLKVSDYTDTQYF

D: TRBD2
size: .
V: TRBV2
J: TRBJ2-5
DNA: TGTGCCAGCAGTCTAGCGGGGGGCCTTCAAGAGACCCAGTACTTC
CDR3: CASSLAGGLQETQYF

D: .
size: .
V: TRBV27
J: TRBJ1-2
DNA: TGTGCCAGCAGTTCTTCCGCTAACTATGGCTACACCTTC
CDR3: CASSSSANYGYTF

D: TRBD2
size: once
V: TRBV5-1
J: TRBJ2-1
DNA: TGCGCCAGCAGCTTCGGGAGGGGCCTTTCCTACAATGAGCAGTTCTTC
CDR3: CASSFGRGLSYNEQFF

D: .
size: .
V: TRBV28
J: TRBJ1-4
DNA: TGTGCCAGCAGTTTATCATCGGTACTGCTGTTTTTT
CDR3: CASSLSSVLLFF

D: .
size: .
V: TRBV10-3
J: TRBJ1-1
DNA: TGTGCCATCAGTGAGGGGGGGGCCTCCAACACTGAAGCTTTCTTT
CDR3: CAISEGGASNTEAFF

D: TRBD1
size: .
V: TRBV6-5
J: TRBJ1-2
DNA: TGTGCCAGCAGTCCTCGGGACAGCGCATATGGCTACACCTTC
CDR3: CASSPRDSAYGYTF

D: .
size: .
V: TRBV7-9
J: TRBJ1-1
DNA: TGTGCCAGCAGCTGGGACCCATTGAACACTGAAGCTTTCTTT
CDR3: CASSWDPLNTEAFF

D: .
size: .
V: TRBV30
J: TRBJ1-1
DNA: TGTGCCTGGAGCGTCGGGCCGAACACTGAAGCTTTCTTT
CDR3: CAWSVGPNTEAFF

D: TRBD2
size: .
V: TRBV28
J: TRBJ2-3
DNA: TGTGCCAGCAGACTAGCGGCTCGCACAGATACGCAGTATTTT
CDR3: CASRLAARTDTQYF

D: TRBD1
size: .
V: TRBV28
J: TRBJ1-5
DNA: TGTGCCAGCGACAGGGGCGGAAGTCAGCCCCAGCATTTT
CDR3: CASDRGGSQPQHF

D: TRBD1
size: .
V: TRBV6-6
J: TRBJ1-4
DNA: TGTGCCAGCAGTGGTGGGGACAGGGCAAATGAAAAACTGTTTTTT
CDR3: CASSGGDRANEKLFF

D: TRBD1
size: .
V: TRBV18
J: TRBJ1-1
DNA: TGTGCCAGCTCACCACCGGGACAGGGGGGTGGTTACGGTGAAGCTTTCTTT
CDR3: CASSPPGQGGGYGEAFF

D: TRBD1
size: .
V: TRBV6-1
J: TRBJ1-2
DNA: TGTGCCAGCAGTGCCAGACAGGGGGAGGGCTATGGCTACACCTTC
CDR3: CASSARQGEGYGYTF

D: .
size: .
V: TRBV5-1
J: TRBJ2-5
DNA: TGCGCCAGCAGCCCTCCCTTTGCGGCGACCAACCAAGAGACCCAGTACTTC
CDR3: CASSPPFAATNQETQYF

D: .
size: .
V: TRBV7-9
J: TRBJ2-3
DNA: TGTGCCAGCAGCTTAAGGGGGGACCCAGGTACAGATACGCAGTATTTT
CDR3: CASSLRGDPGTDTQYF

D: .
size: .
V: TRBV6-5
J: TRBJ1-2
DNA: TGTGCCAGCAGTTACTCAGGACAGATGATCTATGGCTACACCTTC
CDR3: CASSYSGQMIYGYTF

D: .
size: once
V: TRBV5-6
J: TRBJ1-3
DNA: TGTGCCAGCAGCTTTGGCCCTGTGGTAGACACCATATATTTT
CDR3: CASSFGPVVDTIYF

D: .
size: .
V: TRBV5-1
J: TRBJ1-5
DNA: TGCGCCAGCAGCTTGAGGTGGGGACAGCCCCAGCATTTT
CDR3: CASSLRWGQPQHF

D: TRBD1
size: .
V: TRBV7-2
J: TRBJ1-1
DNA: TGTGCCAGCATCCCTGGAGGGGGCGAGCGAGCTTTCTTT
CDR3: CASIPGGGERAFF

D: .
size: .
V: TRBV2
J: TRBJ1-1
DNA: TGTGCCAGCAGTGTAACTGAGTTGAACACTGAAGCTTTCTTT
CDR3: CASSVTELNTEAFF

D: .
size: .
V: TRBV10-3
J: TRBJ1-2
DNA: TGTGCCATCCCGAAATTAGAAGGACAGTCCGGAAACTATGGCTACACCTTC
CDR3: CAIPKLEGQSGNYGYTF

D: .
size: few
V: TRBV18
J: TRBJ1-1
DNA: TGTGCCAGCTCACCACAACAGGATAACACTGAAGCTTTCTTT
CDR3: CASSPQQDNTEAFF

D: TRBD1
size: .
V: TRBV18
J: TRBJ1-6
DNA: TGTGCCAGCTCCCGGGGGACAGGGGGTCGCATCCTCCACTTT
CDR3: CASSRGTGGRILHF

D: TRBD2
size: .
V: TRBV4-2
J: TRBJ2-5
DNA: TGTGCCAGCAGCCCGAGCGGGGGGGCCGGAGAGACCCAGTACTTC
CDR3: CASSPSGGAGETQYF

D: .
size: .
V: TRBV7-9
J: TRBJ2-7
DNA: TGTGCCAGCAGCCCCGGAGTGGGTAGGAAAGACGAGCAGTACTTC
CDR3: CASSPGVGRKDEQYF

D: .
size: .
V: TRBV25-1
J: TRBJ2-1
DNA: TGTGCCAGCAGTGCCTACAATGAGCAGTTCTTC
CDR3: CASSAYNEQFF

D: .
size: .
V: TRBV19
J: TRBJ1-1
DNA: TGTGCCAGTAGTACAATACCCCCATACACTGAAGCTTTCTTT
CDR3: CASSTIPPYTEAFF

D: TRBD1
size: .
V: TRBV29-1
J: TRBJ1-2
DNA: TGCAGCGTTGGGGCGACAGGGCATGATTATGGCTACACCTTC
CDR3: CSVGATGHDYGYTF

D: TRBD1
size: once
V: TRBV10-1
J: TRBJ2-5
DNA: TGCGCCAGCAGTGACCTACAGGGGGACCAAGAGACCCAGTACTTC
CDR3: CASSDLQGDQETQYF

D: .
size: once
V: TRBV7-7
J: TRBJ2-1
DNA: TGTGCCAGCAGCTTAGGGAGCAGGACTTCCTACAATGAGCAGTTCTTC
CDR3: CASSLGSRTSYNEQFF

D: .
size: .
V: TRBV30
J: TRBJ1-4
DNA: TGTGCCTGGAGTGAGTGGGCTAATGAAAAACTGTTTTTT
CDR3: CAWSEWANEKLFF

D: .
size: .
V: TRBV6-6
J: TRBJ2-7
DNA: TGTGCCAGCAGTACCCCAGGGGTCGGGTACGAGCAGTACTTC
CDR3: CASSTPGVGYEQYF

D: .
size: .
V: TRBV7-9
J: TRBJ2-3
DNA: TGTGCCAGCAGCTTAGTGGGAGATACGCAGTATTTT
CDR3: CASSLVGDTQYF

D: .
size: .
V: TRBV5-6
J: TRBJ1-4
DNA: TGTGCCAGCAGCTTTGTGGGAGACAGGACTAATGAAAAACTGTTTTTT
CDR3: CASSFVGDRTNEKLFF

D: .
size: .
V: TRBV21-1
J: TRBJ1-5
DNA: TGTGCCAGCAGCAAAGCAGACAGCACACAGCCCCAGCATTTT
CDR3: CASSKADSTQPQHF

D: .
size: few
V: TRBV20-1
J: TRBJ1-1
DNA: TGCAGTGCTAGAGATCCCCCTGAAGCTTTCTTT
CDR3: CSARDPPEAFF

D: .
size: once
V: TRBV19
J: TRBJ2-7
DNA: TGTGCCAGTAGTATTACGGGGGCCAACTCCTACGAGCAGTACTTC
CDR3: CASSITGANSYEQYF

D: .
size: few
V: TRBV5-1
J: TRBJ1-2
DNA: TGCGCCAGCAGCTTGGGGGGGGCCCAAGCTGTGGACTATGGCTACACCTTC
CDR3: CASSLGGAQAVDYGYTF

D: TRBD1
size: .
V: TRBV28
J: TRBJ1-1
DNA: TGTGCCAGCAGTTTTTTCCTCCTCGGGACAGGAGGGTTGGAGAACACTGAAGCTTTCTTT
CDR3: CASSFFLLGTGGLENTEAFF